The 11 T cell receptor beta chains below all came from one sample that was sequenced in a study of cytomegalovirus exposure and HLA in healthy donors. Sequencing used immunoSEQ multiplex PCR; TCRdb keeps in-frame clones, though not all of them. The data show some 310,000 clones, around 90% seen once. The sequencing sample was made of PBMCs. These receptors were taken from a man under 40 in good health and CMV-seronegative.

CDR3 sequence: CSARDRGAAFF. The CDR3, as DNA: TGCAGTGCTAGAGATCGGGGGGCTGCTTTCTTT. The rearrangement joins TRBV20-1 to TRBJ1-1, with a possible D match to TRBD1 (6 bases). The CDR3 extends over 11 amino acids. V lost 0 bases and J lost 11, with 10 bases in between. CDR1 and CDR2 (germline): DFQATT, SNEGSKA (reference sequence).

This chain uses TRBV2 with TRBJ2-7, with a possible D match to TRBD2 (5 bases). V lost 7 bases and J 4 bases, leaving 14 bases between the germline ends. CDR1 and CDR2 (germline): SNHLY, FYNNEI. This CDR3 spans 13 amino acids. CDR3 loop: CASTPSRGYEQYF. The CDR3 nucleotides are TGTGCCAGCACCCCTTCCCGGGGATACGAGCAGTACTTC.

This rearrangement joins TRBV7-8 to TRBJ1-1; TRBD1 matches 7 bases. In germline, CDR1 is SGHVS, CDR2 FQNEAQ. This CDR3 is built from 15 residues. The ends lost 7 bases at V and 0 bases at J; junction bases unmatched: 8. CDR3 nucleotides: TGTGCCAGCACCCCCCGGGACAGAGTGAACACTGAAGCTTTCTTT. Protein product: CASTPRDRVNTEAFF.

This clone was seen a single time. The chain couples TRBV5-1 to TRBJ2-3, with a weak D call TRBD2 (6 bases). The CDR3 consists of 13 residues. Germline assignment: CDR1 SGHRS and CDR2 YFSETQ. V lost 4 bases to trimming and J lost 13 bases, with 19 bases between them. The CDR3 region has the DNA TGCGCCAGCAGCCTGGACCCCGGGACTTTTAAGTATTTT. Its protein is CASSLDPGTFKYF. Based on the CDR3 plus reference TRBV5-1 and TRBJ2-3, the full variable domain is KAGVTQTPRYLIKTRGQQVTLSCSPISGHRSVSWYQQTPGQGLQFLFEYFSETQRNKGNFPGRFSGRQFSNSRSEMNVSTLELGDSALYLCASSLDPGTFKYFGPGTRLTVL.

The V and J genes are TRBV6-1 and TRBJ2-7, with TRBD1 matching 7 bases. The V gene's germline CDR1 is MNHNS and CDR2 SASEGT. V lost 4 bases, J lost 0 bases, and 3 bases stayed unmatched. The CDR3 extends over 14 amino acids. This chain's CDR3 is CASSVDRSSYEQYF. The CDR3 bases are TGTGCCAGCAGTGTGGACAGGAGCTCCTACGAGCAGTACTTC.

V gene TRBV30 combines with J gene TRBJ2-3; 7 bases agree with TRBD1. Germline V lookup: CDR1 GTSNPN, CDR2 SVGIG (reference sequence). Trimming took 5 bases from V and 3 from J; bases not matched to a gene: 8. CDR3 size: 14 residues. In DNA form, the CDR3 reads TGTGCCTGGGGCACGGCAGGGGGTACAGATACGCAGTATTTT. Amino acids: CAWGTAGGTDTQYF.

The chain combines TRBV5-1 with TRBJ2-5; 9 bases are a match to TRBD1. With V trimmed by 3 bases and J by 1 base, 4 bases remained unmatched. CDR3 size: 15 residues. Germline V gene lookup returns CDR1 SGHRS and CDR2 YFSETQ. The CDR3 DNA is TGCGCCAGCAGCTCTGGACAGGGGTTCCAAGAGACCCAGTACTTC. Its translation: CASSSGQGFQETQYF.

This clone was seen a handful of times. The chain combines TRBV2 with TRBJ1-5, with 8 bases identical to TRBD1. This CDR3 is 15 amino acids long. Trimming took 6 bases from V and 4 from J; bases not matched to a gene: 8. CDR1 and CDR2 from the germline V gene are SNHLY and FYNNEI. CDR3 protein: CASSNGQGKNQPQHF. The CDR3 coding sequence is TGTGCCAGCAGCAATGGACAGGGAAAAAATCAGCCCCAGCATTTT.

Concerning this clone itself: The junction and the germline gene differ at one end; a read error may be behind it. The chain uses TRBV29-1 and TRBJ1-1, with D unresolved. The germline CDR1 and CDR2 sequences are SQVTM and ANQGSEA. The CDR3 length is 14 residues. CDR3 sequence reads: CSVARTTPNAEAFF. In nucleotides, the CDR3 is TGCAGCGTTGCTCGGACTACCCCGAACGCTGAAGCTTTCTTT. The full variable domain, in which reference TRBV29-1 and TRBJ1-1 provide the parts outside the CDR3, is SAVISQKPSRDICQRGTSLTIQCQVDSQVTMMFWYRQQPGQSLTLIATANQGSEATYESGFVIDKFPISRPNLTFSTLTVSNMSPEDSSIYLCSVARTTPNAEAFFGQGTRLTVV.

The V call is TRBV5-1, the J call TRBJ2-5; D is possibly TRBD2 (6 bases). The CDR3 covers 14 residues. The germline V gene encodes CDR1 SGHRS and CDR2 YFSETQ. Trimming took off 1 base at V and 5 bases at J, with 12 bases between the two ends. CDR3 protein: CASSLTVRGETQYF. CDR3 DNA: TGCGCCAGCAGCTTGACCGTCCGGGGGGAGACCCAGTACTTC.

V gene TRBV18 combines with J gene TRBJ2-5, with TRBD2 matching over 11 bases. Per germline, CDR1 KGHSH and CDR2 LQKENI. V lost 3 bases and J lost 0; bases outside the gene matches: 6. The CDR3 is made up of 17 amino acids. For the CDR3, the DNA is TGTGCCAGCTCACCCGGACTAGCGGGCCCTTACCAAGAGACCCAGTACTTC. This gives the protein CASSPGLAGPYQETQYF. The entire variable domain, with the rest obtained from reference TRBV18 and TRBJ2-5, is as follows: NAGVMQNPRHLVRRRGQEARLRCSPMKGHSHVYWYRQLPEEGLKFMVYLQKENIIDESGMPKERFSAEFPKEGPSILRIQQVVRGDSAAYFCASSPGLAGPYQETQYFGPGTRLLVL.